The subject of this entry is one T cell receptor beta chain. This clone was seen only once. Its antigen target is currently unknown. Base quality data are lacking; no much larger clone is found one base away. The CDR3 regions of human TCRbeta chains were subjected to immunosequencing. Per the source publication's procedure: Repertoire TCRs were checked for matches against a reference library of SARS-CoV-2-specific TCRs that had been generated using the MIRA antigen-specificity platform. Breadth meant the fraction of unique TCRs that were SARS-CoV-2-associated, whereas depth meant the fraction of total T cells that were SARS-CoV-2-associated. Each spike-specific TCR was assigned to its reactive spike region and to a CD4 or CD8 class using the MIRA data. Log10-transformed breadth and depth values were compared by one-way ANOVA with Sidak's multiple comparisons tests. TCRdb stores this immuneACCESS table with in-frame sequences only. Part of the clones is absent; in the studies checked, under half of the shortfall reflects unresolved V genes, and no reason is known for the rest. Clone size and V and J calls were adopted from that table, with D and trimming inferred from the DNA. Counted in this sample were about 200,000 clones; 93% of them appeared once. Together, the top ten hold 0.95% to 1.1% of the sample.

The time point label, as the study defines it: baseline before first vaccination. In the paper's terms, the treatment or condition label means: meningococcal conjugate vaccine given as trial control. Vaccinee samples came from UK trials COV001 and COV002, including a single-blind randomized controlled phase 2/3 trial of AZD1222 (ChAdOx1 nCoV-19) in healthy adults. For TCRbeta chain sequencing, PBMC samples from trial participants were taken at day 0 and at day 28 after the second dose. The record originates from a study of T cell responses to AZD1222 COVID-19 vaccine (dated by TCRdb to about 2021). Describing the broader study: TCR sequencing was performed for roughly 240 trial participants, of whom roughly 200 were given two doses of AZD1222 and around 25 were given two doses of MenACWY control vaccine. Enrollment into the trials was organized by age into subgroups of 18-55, 56-69 and 70-plus years, and those subgroups contained approximately 160, 26 and 62 TCR-sequenced participants, respectively. Points the paper makes about the study in general: Participants were mostly white British, with more females than males. The authors suggested clonal diversity may have been underestimated. Reportedly, close to half of the unique spike-specific TCRs recognized epitopes lying outside the regions that are mutated in the B.1.351 and B.1.1.7 variants. Spike-specific TCR breadth and depth rose significantly after two AZD1222 doses compared with day 0 and with MenACWY recipients. Because no day 14 peak-response samples were available, repertoires were characterized only after the peak T cell response. Only five or six AZD1222 recipients were SARS-CoV-2 seropositive at baseline, limiting conclusions about previously exposed vaccinees. The whole spike protein was spanned by vaccine-associated CD4 TCRs, and dominant responses were seen in regions 160-218 and 743-854. In the small 56-69-year group, the increase in depth fell short of significance, most likely because of low power.

The CDR3 goes from the cysteine to the phenylalanine over 14 residues. The read is trimmed to its CDR3 DNA, 42 bases read in frame from base 1. Trimming costs V 6 bases and J 0 bases, and their ends lie 9 bases apart. As encoded in the germline V gene (reference sequence), CDR1 is LNHNV while CDR2 is YYDKDF. The rearrangement joined TRBV15 to TRBJ2-1; D gene: possibly TRBD2, on 5 matching bases. This TCR was sampled from an adult in good health. The sample consisted of peripheral blood, taken on day 0 of MenACWY control vaccination. In nucleotides, the sequence is TGTGCCACCAGTGACTATAACTCCTACAATGAGCAGTTCTTC. This is translated as CATSDYNSYNEQFF.